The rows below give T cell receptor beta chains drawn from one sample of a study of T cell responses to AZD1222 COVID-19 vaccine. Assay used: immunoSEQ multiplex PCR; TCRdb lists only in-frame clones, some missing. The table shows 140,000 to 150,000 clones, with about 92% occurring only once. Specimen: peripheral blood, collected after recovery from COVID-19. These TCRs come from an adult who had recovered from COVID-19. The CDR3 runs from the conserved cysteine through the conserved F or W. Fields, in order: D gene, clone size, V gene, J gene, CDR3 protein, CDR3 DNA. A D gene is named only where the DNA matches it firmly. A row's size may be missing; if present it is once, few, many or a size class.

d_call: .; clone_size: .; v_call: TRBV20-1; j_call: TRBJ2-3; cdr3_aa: CSASIGDTQYF; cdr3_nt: TGCAGTGCTAGTATTGGAGATACGCAGTATTTT
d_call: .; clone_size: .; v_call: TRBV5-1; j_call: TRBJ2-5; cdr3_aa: CASSLGRETQYF; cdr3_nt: TGCGCCAGCAGTCTAGGGAGAGAGACCCAGTACTTC
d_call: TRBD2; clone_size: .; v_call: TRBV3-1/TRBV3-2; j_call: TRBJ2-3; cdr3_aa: CASSQDSPAGFTDTQYF; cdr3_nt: TGTGCCAGCAGCCAAGATAGCCCAGCGGGGTTCACAGATACGCAGTATTTT
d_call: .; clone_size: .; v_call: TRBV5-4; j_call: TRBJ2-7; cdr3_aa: CASSLVGGRGPSEQYF; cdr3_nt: TGTGCCAGCAGCTTGGTTGGGGGCCGGGGGCCCAGCGAGCAGTACTTC
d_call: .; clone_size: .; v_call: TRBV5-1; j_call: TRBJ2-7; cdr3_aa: CASSLGIDPAWEQYF; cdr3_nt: TGCGCCAGCAGCTTGGGGATAGATCCAGCCTGGGAGCAGTACTTC
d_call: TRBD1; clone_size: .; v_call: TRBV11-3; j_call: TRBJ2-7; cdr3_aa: CASSLRQGVHEQYF; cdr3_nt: TGTGCCAGCAGCTTAAGACAGGGAGTCCACGAGCAGTACTTC
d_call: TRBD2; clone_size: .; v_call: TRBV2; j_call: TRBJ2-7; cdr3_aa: CACRTSGVDSYEQYF; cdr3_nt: TGTGCCTGCCGGACTAGCGGGGTCGACTCCTACGAGCAGTACTTC
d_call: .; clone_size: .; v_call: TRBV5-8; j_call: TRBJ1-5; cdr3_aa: CASSLQDQPQHF; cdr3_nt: TGTGCCAGCAGCTTGCAGGATCAGCCCCAGCATTTT
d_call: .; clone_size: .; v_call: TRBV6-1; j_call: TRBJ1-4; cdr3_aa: CASSESLRTEKLFF; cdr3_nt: TGTGCCAGCAGTGAATCGCTACGAACTGAAAAACTGTTTTTT
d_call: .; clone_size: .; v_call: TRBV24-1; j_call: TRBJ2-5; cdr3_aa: CATGKAVEGDQETQYF; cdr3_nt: TGTGCCACTGGTAAAGCGGTCGAGGGGGACCAAGAGACCCAGTACTTC
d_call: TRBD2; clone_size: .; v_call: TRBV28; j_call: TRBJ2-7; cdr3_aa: CASIEGLAGGYEQYF; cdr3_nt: TGTGCCAGCATCGAGGGACTAGCGGGAGGATACGAGCAGTACTTC
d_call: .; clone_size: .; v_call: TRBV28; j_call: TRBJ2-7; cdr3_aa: CASRPRVRGALYEQYF; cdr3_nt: TGTGCCAGCAGGCCCCGGGTCCGGGGGGCACTCTACGAGCAGTACTTC
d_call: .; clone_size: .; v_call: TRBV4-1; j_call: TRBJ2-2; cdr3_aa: CASSQVRSTTLGELFF; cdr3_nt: TGCGCCAGCAGCCAAGTGAGAAGTACCACCCTAGGGGAGCTGTTTTTT
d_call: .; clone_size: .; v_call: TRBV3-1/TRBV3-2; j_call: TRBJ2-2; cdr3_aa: CASSQAVVTGELFF; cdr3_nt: TGTGCCAGCAGCCAGGCCGTAGTAACCGGGGAGCTGTTTTTT
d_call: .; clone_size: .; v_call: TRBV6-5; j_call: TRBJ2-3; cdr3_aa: CASSLAGRLDTQYF; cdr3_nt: TGTGCCAGCAGTTTGGCGGGGCGGTTAGATACGCAGTATTTT
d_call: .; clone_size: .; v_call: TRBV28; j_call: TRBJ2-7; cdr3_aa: CASSLPDRPGAYEQYF; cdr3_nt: TGTGCCAGCAGTTTACCGGACAGGCCGGGGGCCTACGAGCAGTACTTC
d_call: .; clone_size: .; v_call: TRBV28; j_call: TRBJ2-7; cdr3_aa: CASRGSGTYEQYF; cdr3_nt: TGTGCCAGCAGGGGATCAGGGACCTACGAGCAGTACTTC
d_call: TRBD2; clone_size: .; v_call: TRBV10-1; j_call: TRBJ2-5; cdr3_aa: CASSESQETSGRETQYF; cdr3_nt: TGCGCCAGCAGTGAGTCGCAAGAGACTAGCGGGAGAGAGACCCAGTACTTC
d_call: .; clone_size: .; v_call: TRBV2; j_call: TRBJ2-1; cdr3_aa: CASSEGQPGSYEQFF; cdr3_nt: TGTGCCAGCAGTGAAGGGCAGCCAGGGTCCTATGAGCAGTTCTTC
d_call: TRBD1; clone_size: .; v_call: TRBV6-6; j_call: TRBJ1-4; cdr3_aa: CASTKGAGQRNEKLFF; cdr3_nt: TGTGCCAGCACCAAGGGTGCGGGACAGCGGAATGAAAAACTGTTTTTT
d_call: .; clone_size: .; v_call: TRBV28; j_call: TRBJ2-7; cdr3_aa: CASSPGQSRYEQYF; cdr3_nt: TGTGCCAGCAGCCCCGGACAGTCGCGCTACGAGCAGTACTTC
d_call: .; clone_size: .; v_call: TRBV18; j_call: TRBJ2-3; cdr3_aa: CASSPSRGPGTDTQYF; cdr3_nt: TGTGCCAGCTCACCTTCCAGGGGTCCGGGCACAGATACGCAGTATTTT
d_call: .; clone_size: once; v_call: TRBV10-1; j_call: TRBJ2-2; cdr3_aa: CASSVGRLNTGELFF; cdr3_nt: TGCGCCAGCAGTGTAGGCCGCCTGAACACCGGGGAGCTGTTTTTT
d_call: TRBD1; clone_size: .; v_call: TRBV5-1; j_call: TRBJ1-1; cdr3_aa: CASSPRTGNTEAFF; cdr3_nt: TGCGCCAGCAGCCCCCGGACAGGGAACACTGAAGCTTTCTTT
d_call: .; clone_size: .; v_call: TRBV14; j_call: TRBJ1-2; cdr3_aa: CASSQRTNYGYTF; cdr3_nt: TGTGCCAGCAGCCAACGAACCAACTATGGCTACACCTTC
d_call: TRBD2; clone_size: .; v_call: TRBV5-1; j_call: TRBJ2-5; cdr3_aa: CASSFAGTSGSQETQYF; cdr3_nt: TGCGCCAGCAGCTTCGCCGGGACTAGCGGGTCCCAAGAGACCCAGTACTTC
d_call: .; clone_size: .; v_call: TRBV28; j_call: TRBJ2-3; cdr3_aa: CATSLGGTPSRKDTQYF; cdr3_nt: TGTGCCACCTCATTGGGCGGGACTCCTTCCCGTAAGGATACGCAGTATTTT
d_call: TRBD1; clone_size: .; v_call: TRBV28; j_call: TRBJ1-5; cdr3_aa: CASSYPVKQTGRRNQPQHF; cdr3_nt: TGTGCCAGCAGTTACCCCGTCAAACAGACAGGGCGACGCAATCAGCCCCAGCATTTT
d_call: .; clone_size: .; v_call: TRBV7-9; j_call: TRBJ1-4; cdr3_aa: CASSLYSMGNEKLFF; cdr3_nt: TGTGCCAGCAGCCTATACAGCATGGGGAATGAAAAACTGTTTTTT
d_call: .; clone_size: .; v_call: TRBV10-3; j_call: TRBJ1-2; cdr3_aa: CAISESNALSNYGYTF; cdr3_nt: TGTGCCATCAGTGAGTCGAACGCTCTATCTAACTATGGCTACACCTTC
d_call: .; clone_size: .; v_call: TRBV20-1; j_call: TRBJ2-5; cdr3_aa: CSALALETQYF; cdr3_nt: TGCAGCGCCCTAGCGTTAGAGACCCAGTACTTC